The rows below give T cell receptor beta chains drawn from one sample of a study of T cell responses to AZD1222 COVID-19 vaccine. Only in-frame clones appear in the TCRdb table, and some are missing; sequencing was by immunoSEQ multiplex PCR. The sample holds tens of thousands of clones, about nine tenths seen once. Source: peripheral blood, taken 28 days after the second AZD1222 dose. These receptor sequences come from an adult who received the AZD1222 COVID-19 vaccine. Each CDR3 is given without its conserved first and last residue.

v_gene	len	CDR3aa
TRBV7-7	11	ASSLGPPSEQF
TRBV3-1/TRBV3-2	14	ASSAATGRNNSPLH
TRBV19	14	ASSITSGRGTGELF
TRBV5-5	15	ASSLNPGTAHNSPLH
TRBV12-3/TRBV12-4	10	ASSLTSYEQY
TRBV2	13	ASSLPGSHNEKLF
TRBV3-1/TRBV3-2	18	ASSRLTGTGTLTSGNTIY
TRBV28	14	ASSLLRGALGNTIY
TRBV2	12	ASSEARGNQPQH
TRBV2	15	ASRTMSLRTGKNGYT
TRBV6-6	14	ASRMDGSLSAYGYT
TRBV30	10	AWKGGSDEQF
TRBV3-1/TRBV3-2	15	ASSLTHGEPNPDEQF
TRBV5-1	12	ASSLGEGNQPQH
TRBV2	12	ASRDQTPNYGYT
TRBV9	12	ASSAGERHTEAF
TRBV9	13	ASSVGVSSGNTIY
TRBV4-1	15	ASSHPEGLSTYNEQF
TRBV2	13	ATTSGTASTDTQY
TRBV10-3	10	AISEGVTEAF
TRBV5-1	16	ASSLEGTSGVRAGELF
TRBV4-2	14	ASSQELAGPTDTQY
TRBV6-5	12	ATRQGVKADTQY
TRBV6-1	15	ASSANAGTGLGETQY
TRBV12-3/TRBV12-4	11	ASSRTGDSPLH
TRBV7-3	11	ASSLLLGEGYT
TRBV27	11	ASSLKGSQPQH
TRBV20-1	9	SARTGPGYT
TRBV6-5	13	ASSWGLAGGETQY
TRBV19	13	ASSRGGGSNQPQH
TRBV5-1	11	ASSGGNTDTQY
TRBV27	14	ASSRDGGTLPWPQH
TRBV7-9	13	ASSRAAGVQETQY
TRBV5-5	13	ASSSSGGELETQY
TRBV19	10	ASGVGGGGYT
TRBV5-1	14	ASSLGTGSMDTEAF
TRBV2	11	ASSEALTDTQY
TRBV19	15	ASSNRRGLAGAGELF
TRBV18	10	ASSPESGGYT
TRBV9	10	ASWRGALGYT
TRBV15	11	ATSRDLYYEQY
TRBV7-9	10	ASSWDGYEQY
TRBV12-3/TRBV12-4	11	ASSLARGLGYT
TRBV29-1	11	SVFVTGGYEQY
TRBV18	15	ASSLSIASRATYGYT
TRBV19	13	ASSKLAGDGYEQF
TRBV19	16	ARGDPTSAIGVGETQY
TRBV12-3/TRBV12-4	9	ASRRGSEQY
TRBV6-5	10	ASSSQGYGYT
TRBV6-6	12	ASRNSRTNEKLF